The next 15 T cell receptor beta chains were all read from a single sample in a study of circulating and synovial CD4+ cells in juvenile arthritis. The method was immunoSEQ multiplex PCR; TCRdb's version includes in-frame clones alone and lacks a portion of them. The profile shows under 35,000 clones, 93% of them singletons. Material for sequencing was CD4+ T cells from blood. The source is a human donor with juvenile idiopathic arthritis.

This chain links TRBV25-1 with TRBJ1-4; 7 bases agree with TRBD1. The CDR3 spans 16 residues. J lost 3 bases, V lost 1 base, and 5 bases had no gene match. Germline V gene lookup returns CDR1 MGHDK and CDR2 SYGVNS. The CDR3 DNA reads as TGTGCCAGCAGTGAATCCCGGGACAGACCTAATGAAAAACTGTTTTTT. This sequence encodes CASSESRDRPNEKLFF.

The rearrangement links TRBV5-1 to TRBJ1-1, with 11 positions matching TRBD1. Losses at the gene ends were 4 bases for V and 9 bases for J; bases not matched to a gene: 8. There are 14 residues in the CDR3. Per germline, CDR1 SGHRS and CDR2 YFSETQ. The CDR3 sequence is CASSPDRGRLKAFF. The CDR3 coding sequence is TGCGCCAGCAGCCCGGACAGGGGGCGATTAAAAGCTTTCTTT.

The chain employs TRBV7-3 and TRBJ2-7; TRBD1 might be the D (6 bases). Trimming left V 5 bases short and J 0 bases short, with 11 bases between. This CDR3 has 14 amino acids. Germline-derived CDR1 and CDR2 are SGHTA and FQGTGA. The CDR3 here is CASSPGATSYEQYF. The CDR3 coding sequence is TGTGCCAGCAGCCCAGGGGCGACCTCCTACGAGCAGTACTTC.

This sequence joins TRBV30 and TRBJ2-7; 9 bases line up with TRBD2. V shed 4 bases, J shed 5 bases, and the junction held 18 bases outside the gene matches. CDR3 length: 17 amino acids. The germline V gene encodes CDR1 GTSNPN and CDR2 SVGIG (reference sequence). The CDR3 protein is CAWNRGGRAGWVDEQYF. The CDR3 region has the DNA TGTGCCTGGAATAGGGGCGGGAGGGCCGGTTGGGTCGACGAGCAGTACTTC.

This clone turned up a few times. The chain joins TRBV18 to TRBJ1-4, with 7 bases identical to TRBD1. Germline CDR1 KGHSH, CDR2 LQKENI. Unmatched junction bases numbered 10, after V lost 3 bases and J lost 6 bases. The CDR3 loop spans 16 amino acids. The CDR3 nucleotides are TGTGCCAGCTCACCCGAGGGGGCAATCCTTGATGAAAAACTGTTTTTT. Its translation: CASSPEGAILDEKLFF. Filled out from reference TRBV18 and TRBJ1-4, the complete variable domain reads NAGVMQNPRHLVRRRGQEARLRCSPMKGHSHVYWYRQLPEEGLKFMVYLQKENIIDESGMPKERFSAEFPKEGPSILRIQQVVRGDSAAYFCASSPEGAILDEKLFFGSGTQLSVL.

In this sample, this clone turned up once. The J gene is TRBJ2-7, the V gene TRBV28; 8 nucleotides line up with TRBD2. CDR3 length equals 13 residues. Per the germline V gene, CDR1 is MDHEN and CDR2 is SYDVKM. The junction had 6 bases not matched to a gene; V was cut back by 8 bases and J by 3 bases. This CDR3 reads CASSSGSLYEQYF. CDR3 in DNA: TGTGCCAGCTCCAGCGGGAGCCTCTACGAGCAGTACTTC.

The V and J genes are TRBV30 and TRBJ2-4, with TRBD2 matching over 11 bases. The germline V gene encodes CDR1 GTSNPN and CDR2 SVGIG (reference sequence). With V trimmed by 5 bases and J by 0 bases, 3 bases remained unmatched. The CDR3 has 15 residues. This CDR3 reads CAWGTSGLAKNIQYF. The DNA for the CDR3 is TGTGCCTGGGGGACTAGCGGACTAGCCAAAAACATTCAGTACTTC.

The gene calls are TRBV7-3 and TRBJ2-5, with 7 positions matching TRBD1. Germline values: CDR1 SGHTA, CDR2 FQGTGA. The CDR3 runs to 15 residues. Germline trimming cut 5 bases from V and 5 bases from J; bases unmatched to any gene: 11. CDR3 sequence: CASSPGNRGGETQYF. The CDR3, as DNA: TGTGCCAGCAGCCCAGGGAACAGGGGTGGGGAGACCCAGTACTTC. Filled out from reference TRBV7-3 and TRBJ2-5, the complete variable domain reads GAGVSQTPSNKVTEKGKYVELRCDPISGHTALYWYRQSLGQGPEFLIYFQGTGAADDSGLPNDRFFAVRPEGSVSTLKIQRTERGDSAVYLCASSPGNRGGETQYFGPGTRLLVL.

This sequence joins TRBV7-6 and TRBJ2-5, with 12 bases matching TRBD2. This CDR3 is 16 amino acids long. The V segment lost 5 bases and the J segment 5 bases; nucleotides outside the gene matches: 9. The germline V gene has CDR1 SGHVS and CDR2 FNYEAQ. The CDR3, as DNA: TGTGCCAGCAGCAAATCTAGCGGGAGGGCCCTTGAGACCCAGTACTTC. It specifies CASSKSSGRALETQYF.

The rearrangement uses TRBV7-6 and TRBJ2-3; a possible D gene is TRBD2 (5 bases). CDR1 and CDR2 (germline): SGHVS, FNYEAQ. This CDR3 comprises 17 residues. V was pared by 1 base and J by 2 bases, with 16 bases between. In nucleotides, the CDR3 is TGTGCCAGCAGCTTAGTGGGTGTGCCGGGGATCACAGATACGCAGTATTTT. Translating gives CASSLVGVPGITDTQYF.

The chain recombines TRBV5-1 with TRBJ2-2; the match to TRBD2 covers 7 bases. The CDR3 extends over 17 amino acids. Germline assignment: CDR1 SGHRS and CDR2 YFSETQ. V lost 0 bases and J lost 4; bases outside the gene matches: 9. CDR3: CASSLEGGSGITGELFF. In DNA, the CDR3 is TGCGCCAGCAGCTTGGAAGGCGGGAGCGGGATCACCGGGGAGCTGTTTTTT.

The rearrangement links TRBV27 to TRBJ2-1; perhaps TRBD2 as D (6 bases). Germline V gene sequence: CDR1 MNHEY, CDR2 SMNVEV (reference sequence). This CDR3 comprises 16 residues. Trimming removed 2 bases at V and 5 bases at J, with 16 bases between. The DNA of the CDR3 is TGTGCCAGCAGTTTAAGGTGGGCTAGCGCCGACAATGAGCAGTTCTTC. Amino acid sequence: CASSLRWASADNEQFF.

This chain connects TRBV10-2 to TRBJ2-2, with unresolved D. The CDR3 spans 14 residues. V lost 0 bases to trimming and J lost 1 base, with 3 bases between them. CDR1 WSHSY and CDR2 SAAADI come from the germline V gene. Written as DNA, the CDR3 is TGCGCCAGCAGTGAGTCGAGGAACACCGGGGAGCTGTTTTTT. Its protein is CASSESRNTGELFF.

This chain links TRBV27 with TRBJ2-1; tentative D call: TRBD2 (6 bases). The germline CDR1 and CDR2 sequences are MNHEY and SMNVEV (reference sequence). Trimming cost V 5 bases and J 3 bases, with 14 bases left between them. The length of the CDR3 is 15 residues. CDR3 residues: CASSPLGLYYNEQFF. CDR3 nucleotides: TGTGCCAGCAGTCCCCTGGGACTTTACTACAATGAGCAGTTCTTC.

In DNA, the CDR3 is TGTGCCAGTAGTATACTGAGGCTAGCTTCCGCCGACAATGAGCAGTTCTTC. Translated: CASSILRLASADNEQFF. The chain employs TRBV19 and TRBJ2-1; D might be TRBD2 (5 bases). This CDR3 is 17 amino acids long. The germline V and J ends were trimmed by 2 bases and 5 bases, with 19 bases remaining between them. Germline CDR1 is LNHDA and CDR2 is SQIVND (reference sequence).